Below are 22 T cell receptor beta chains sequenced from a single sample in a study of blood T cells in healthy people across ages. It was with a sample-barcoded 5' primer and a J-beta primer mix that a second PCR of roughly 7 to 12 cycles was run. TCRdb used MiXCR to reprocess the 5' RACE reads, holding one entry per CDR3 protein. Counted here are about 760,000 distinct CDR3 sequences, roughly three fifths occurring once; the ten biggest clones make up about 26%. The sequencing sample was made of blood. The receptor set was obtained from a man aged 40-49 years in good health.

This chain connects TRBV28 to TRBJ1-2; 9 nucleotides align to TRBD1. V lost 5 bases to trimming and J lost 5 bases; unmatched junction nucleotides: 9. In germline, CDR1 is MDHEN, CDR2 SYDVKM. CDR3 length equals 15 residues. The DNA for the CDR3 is TGTGCCAGCAGTCTGAACCGGGACAGGGCATATGGCTACACCTTC. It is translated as CASSLNRDRAYGYTF.

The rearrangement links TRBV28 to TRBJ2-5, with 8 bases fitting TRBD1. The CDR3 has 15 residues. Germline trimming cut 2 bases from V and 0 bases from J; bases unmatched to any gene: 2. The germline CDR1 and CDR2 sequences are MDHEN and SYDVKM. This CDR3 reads CASSLGRGHQETQYF. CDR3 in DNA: TGTGCCAGCAGTTTAGGCAGGGGGCACCAAGAGACCCAGTACTTC.

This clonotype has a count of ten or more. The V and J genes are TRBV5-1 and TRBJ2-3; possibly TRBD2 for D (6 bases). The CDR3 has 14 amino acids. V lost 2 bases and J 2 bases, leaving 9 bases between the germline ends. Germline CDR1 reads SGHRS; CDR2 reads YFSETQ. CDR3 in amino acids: CASSFGTPTDTQYF. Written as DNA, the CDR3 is TGCGCCAGCAGCTTCGGGACTCCCACAGATACGCAGTATTTT.

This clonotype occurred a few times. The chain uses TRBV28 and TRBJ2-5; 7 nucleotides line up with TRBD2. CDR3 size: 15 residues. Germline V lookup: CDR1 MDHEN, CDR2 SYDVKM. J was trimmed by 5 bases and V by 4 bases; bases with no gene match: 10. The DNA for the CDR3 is TGTGCCAGCAGTTCACCCCATAGCGGGTTTGAGACCCAGTACTTC. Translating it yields CASSSPHSGFETQYF.

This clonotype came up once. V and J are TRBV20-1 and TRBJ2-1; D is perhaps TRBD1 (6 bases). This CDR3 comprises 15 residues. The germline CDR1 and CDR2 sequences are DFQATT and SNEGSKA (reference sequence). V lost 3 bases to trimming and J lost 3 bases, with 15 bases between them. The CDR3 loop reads CSARVTDSYYNEQFF. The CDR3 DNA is TGCAGTGCTAGGGTCACGGACAGTTACTACAATGAGCAGTTCTTC.

CDR3 nucleotides: TGTGCCAGCAGCCTGATGGGGAGCGCTATACAAGAGACCCAGTACTTC. As protein: CASSLMGSAIQETQYF. V usage is TRBV9 and J usage is TRBJ2-5, with D maybe TRBD2 (5 bases). This CDR3 has 16 residues. CDR1 and CDR2 from the germline V gene are SGDLS and YYNGEE. Deletions cut 4 bases from V and 2 bases from J, with 18 bases between. The full variable domain, completed using reference TRBV9 and TRBJ2-5, is DSGVTQTPKHLITATGQRVTLRCSPRSGDLSVYWYQQSLDQGLQFLIQYYNGEERAKGNILERFSAQQFPDLHSELNLSSLELGDSALYFCASSLMGSAIQETQYFGPGTRLLVL.

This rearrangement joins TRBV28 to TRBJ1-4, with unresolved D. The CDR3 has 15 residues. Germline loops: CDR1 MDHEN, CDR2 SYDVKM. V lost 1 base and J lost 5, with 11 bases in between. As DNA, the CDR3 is TGTGCCAGCAGTTTATCGGGCAGCCAAAATGAAAAACTGTTTTTT. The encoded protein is CASSLSGSQNEKLFF.

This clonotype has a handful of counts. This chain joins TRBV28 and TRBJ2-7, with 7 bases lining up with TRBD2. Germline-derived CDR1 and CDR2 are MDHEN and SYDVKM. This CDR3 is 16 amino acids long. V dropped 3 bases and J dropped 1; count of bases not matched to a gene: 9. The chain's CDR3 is CASSFLRGRVSYEQYF. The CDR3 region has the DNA TGTGCCAGCAGTTTCTTGCGCGGGAGAGTGTCCTACGAGCAGTACTTC.

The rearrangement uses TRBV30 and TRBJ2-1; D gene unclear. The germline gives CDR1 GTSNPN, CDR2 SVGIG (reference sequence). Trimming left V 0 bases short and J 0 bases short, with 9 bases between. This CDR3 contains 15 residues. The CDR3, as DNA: TGTGCCTGGAGTGTCCTCAGATTCTCCTACAATGAGCAGTTCTTC. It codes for CAWSVLRFSYNEQFF.

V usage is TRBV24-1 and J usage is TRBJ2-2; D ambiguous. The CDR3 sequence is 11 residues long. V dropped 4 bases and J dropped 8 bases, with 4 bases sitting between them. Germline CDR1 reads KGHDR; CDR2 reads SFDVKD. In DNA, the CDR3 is TGTGCCACCAGTGAATCGGGGGAGCTGTTTTTT. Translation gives CATSESGELFF.

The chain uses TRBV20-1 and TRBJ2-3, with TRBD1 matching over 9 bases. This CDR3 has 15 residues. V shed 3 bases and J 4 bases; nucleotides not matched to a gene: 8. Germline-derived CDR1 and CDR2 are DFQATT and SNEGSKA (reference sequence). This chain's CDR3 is CSARGGTGSPDTQYF. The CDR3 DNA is TGCAGTGCTAGGGGAGGGACAGGGAGCCCAGATACGCAGTATTTT.

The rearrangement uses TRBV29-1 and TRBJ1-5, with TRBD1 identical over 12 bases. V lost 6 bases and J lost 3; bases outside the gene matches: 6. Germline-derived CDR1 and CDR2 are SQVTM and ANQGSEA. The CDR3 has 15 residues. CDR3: CSVSPGQGANQPQHF. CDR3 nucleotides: TGCAGCGTATCTCCGGGACAGGGGGCCAATCAGCCCCAGCATTTT.

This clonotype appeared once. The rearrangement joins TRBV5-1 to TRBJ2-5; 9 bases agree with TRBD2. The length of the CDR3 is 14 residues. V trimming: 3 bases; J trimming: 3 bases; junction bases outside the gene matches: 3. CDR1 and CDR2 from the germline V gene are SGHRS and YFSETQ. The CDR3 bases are TGCGCCAGCAGCTGGGCTAGCGGGAAAGAGACCCAGTACTTC. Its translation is CASSWASGKETQYF.

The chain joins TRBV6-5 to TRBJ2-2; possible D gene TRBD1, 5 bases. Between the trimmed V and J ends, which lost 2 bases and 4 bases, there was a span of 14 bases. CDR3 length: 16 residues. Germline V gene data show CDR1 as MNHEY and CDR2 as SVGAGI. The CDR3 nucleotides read TGTGCCAGCAGTTACGACAGAGGCGAGAGCACCGGGGAGCTGTTTTTT. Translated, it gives CASSYDRGESTGELFF.

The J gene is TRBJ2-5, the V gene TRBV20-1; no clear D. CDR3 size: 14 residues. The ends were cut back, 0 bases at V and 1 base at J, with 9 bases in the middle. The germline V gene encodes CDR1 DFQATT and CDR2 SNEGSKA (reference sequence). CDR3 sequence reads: CSAREMRLQETQYF. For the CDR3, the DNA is TGCAGTGCTAGAGAGATGAGACTCCAAGAGACCCAGTACTTC.

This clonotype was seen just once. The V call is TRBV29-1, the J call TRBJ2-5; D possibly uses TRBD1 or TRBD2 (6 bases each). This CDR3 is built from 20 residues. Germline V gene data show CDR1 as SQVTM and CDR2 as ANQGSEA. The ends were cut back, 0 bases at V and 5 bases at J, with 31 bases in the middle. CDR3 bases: TGCAGCGTTGAAGATCACGGGGGCAGACTTCCCGGGAAGTCTGTGGAGACCCAGTACTTC. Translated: CSVEDHGGRLPGKSVETQYF.

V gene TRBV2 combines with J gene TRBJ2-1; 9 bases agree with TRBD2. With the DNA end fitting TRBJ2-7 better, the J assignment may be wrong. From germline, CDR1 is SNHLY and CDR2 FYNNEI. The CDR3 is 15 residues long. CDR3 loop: CAIVKGGREDNEQYF. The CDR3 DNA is TGTGCCATAGTTAAGGGCGGGAGGGAAGACAATGAGCAGTACTTC.

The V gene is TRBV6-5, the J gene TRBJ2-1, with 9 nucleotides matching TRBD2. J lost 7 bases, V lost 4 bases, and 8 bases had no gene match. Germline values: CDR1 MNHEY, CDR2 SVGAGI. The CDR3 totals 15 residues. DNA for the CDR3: TGTGCCAGCAGTTCGGGAGCGGGGGGTATTAATGAGCAGTTCTTC. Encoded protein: CASSSGAGGINEQFF.

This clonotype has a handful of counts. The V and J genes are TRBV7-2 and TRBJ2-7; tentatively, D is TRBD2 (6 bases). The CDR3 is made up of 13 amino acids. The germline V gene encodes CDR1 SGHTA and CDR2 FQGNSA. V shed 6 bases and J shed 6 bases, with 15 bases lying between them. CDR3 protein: CASSISPGGEQYF. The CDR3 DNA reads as TGTGCCAGCAGTATCTCCCCCGGGGGCGAGCAGTACTTC.

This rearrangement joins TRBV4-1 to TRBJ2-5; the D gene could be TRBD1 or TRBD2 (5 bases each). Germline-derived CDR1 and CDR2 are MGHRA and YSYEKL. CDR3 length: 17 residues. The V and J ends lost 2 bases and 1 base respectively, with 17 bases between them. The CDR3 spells CASSQNPRGQGQETQYF. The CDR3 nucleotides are TGCGCCAGCAGCCAAAACCCCCGGGGTCAGGGCCAAGAGACCCAGTACTTC.

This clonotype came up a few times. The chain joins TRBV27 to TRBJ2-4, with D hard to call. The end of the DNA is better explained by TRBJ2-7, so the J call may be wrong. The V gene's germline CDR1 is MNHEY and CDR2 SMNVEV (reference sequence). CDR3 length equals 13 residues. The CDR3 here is CASSLTRIHEQYF. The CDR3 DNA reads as TGTGCCAGCAGTTTAACACGGATCCACGAGCAGTACTTC.

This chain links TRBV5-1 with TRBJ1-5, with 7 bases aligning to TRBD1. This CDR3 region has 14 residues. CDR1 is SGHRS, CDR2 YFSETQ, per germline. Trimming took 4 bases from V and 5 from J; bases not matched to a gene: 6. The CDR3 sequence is CASSRDSGDQPQHF. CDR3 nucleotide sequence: TGCGCCAGCAGCCGGGACAGTGGCGATCAGCCCCAGCATTTT.